This TCR beta chain was identified during a study of OX40 agonist ivuxolimab in advanced cancers. Study-wide results and caveats: Expanded peripheral T cell antigen specificity was not determined.

Generated by immunoSEQ multiplex PCR, the TCRdb table keeps only in-frame clones and is missing some. The repertoire includes over 35,000 clones, around 89% of them detected once, and less than 0.65% sits in the top ten. The germline V gene encodes CDR1 SGHKS and CDR2 YYEKEE (reference sequence). Trimming cost V 5 bases and J 7 bases, with 16 bases left between them. The CDR3 runs 13 residues. Notes on this clone: Its antigen is not known.

The receptor was derived from an adult with an advanced solid tumor such as melanoma, head and neck, liver or kidney cancer. Sequenced here: CD4+ or CD8+ T cells sorted from blood, sampled in a trial of the OX40 agonist ivuxolimab. The V gene is TRBV5-5, the J gene TRBJ2-7, with a possible D match to TRBD2 (5 bases). The CDR3 region has the DNA TGTGCCAGCAGTTTGATGCCTACGGGGGAGCAGTACTTC. This codes for CASSLMPTGEQYF.